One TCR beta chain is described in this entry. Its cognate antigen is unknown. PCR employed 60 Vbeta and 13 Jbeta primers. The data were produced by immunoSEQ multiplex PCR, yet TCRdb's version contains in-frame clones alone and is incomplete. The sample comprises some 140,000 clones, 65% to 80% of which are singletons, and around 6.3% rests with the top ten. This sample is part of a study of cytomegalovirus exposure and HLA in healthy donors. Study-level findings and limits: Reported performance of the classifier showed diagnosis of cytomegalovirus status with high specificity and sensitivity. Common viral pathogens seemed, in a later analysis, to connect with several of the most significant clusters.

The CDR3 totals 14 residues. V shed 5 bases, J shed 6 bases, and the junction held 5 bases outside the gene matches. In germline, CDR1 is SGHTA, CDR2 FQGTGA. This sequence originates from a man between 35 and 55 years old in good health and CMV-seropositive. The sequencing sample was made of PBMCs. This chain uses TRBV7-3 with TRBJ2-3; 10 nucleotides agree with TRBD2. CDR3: CASSGSGRADTQYF. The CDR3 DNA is TGTGCCAGCAGCGGGAGCGGGAGGGCTGATACGCAGTATTTT.